This T cell receptor (beta chain) was sequenced for a study of technical replicates of blood from a handful of donors. Profiling relied on immunoSEQ multiplex PCR, and the TCRdb table lists in-frame clones only, not all of them. The data contain 14,000 or so clones, around four fifths of them singletons. Germline CDR1 MNHEY, CDR2 SVGAGI. There are 14 residues in the CDR3. Trimming shortened V by 5 bases and J by 5 bases, and 15 bases separated the two germline ends. Sequencing was performed on PBMCs. The sequence was obtained from a human donor in good health. V is TRBV6-5 and J is TRBJ2-5; D is possibly TRBD1 (5 bases). The CDR3, as DNA: TGTGCCAGCAGTATCCAGGGTCCGCGGGAGACCCAGTACTTC. Translating it yields CASSIQGPRETQYF.